The rows below give T cell receptor beta chains drawn from one sample of a study of sequential checkpoint blockade in melanoma. Sequenced by immunoSEQ multiplex PCR; TCRdb stores in-frame clones only, minus some. The data contain under 20,000 clones, around four fifths of them singletons. This sample comprised CD8+ T cells sorted from blood (inferred from file names), obtained from a patient given nivolumab and ipilimumab in sequence. These receptors were collected from a human donor with melanoma. The CDR3 runs from the conserved cysteine through the conserved F or W. A D gene is named only where the DNA matches it firmly. Clone sizes are given selectively: once, few, many, or a class where the clone is expanded.

NA	TRBV5-5	14	TRBJ1-5	NA	CASSFDQRGQPQHF	TGTGCCAGCAGCTTTGATCAACGGGGTCAGCCCCAGCATTTT
NA	TRBV7-2	12	TRBJ2-2	NA	CASRDSTGELFF	TGTGCCAGCCGCGACAGCACCGGGGAGCTGTTTTTT
TRBD2	TRBV30	15	TRBJ2-7	NA	CAWSSYVAGAYEQYF	TGTGCCTGGAGTTCGTACGTAGCGGGAGCTTACGAGCAGTACTTC
NA	TRBV9	15	TRBJ2-3	NA	CASSVLAGPTDTQYF	TGTGCCAGCAGCGTACTGGCAGGCCCCACAGATACGCAGTATTTT
TRBD2	TRBV11-2	17	TRBJ2-1	NA	CASSFSGRAGQYNEQFF	TGTGCCAGCAGCTTTAGCGGGAGGGCCGGGCAATACAATGAGCAGTTCTTC
NA	TRBV27	17	TRBJ1-2	once	CASSSNQPRTVNYGYTF	TGTGCCAGCAGTTCCAATCAACCCAGGACAGTTAACTATGGCTACACCTTC
NA	TRBV5-8	14	TRBJ1-5	NA	CASSSTGRNQPQHF	TGTGCCAGCAGCTCCACGGGGAGGAATCAGCCCCAGCATTTT
NA	TRBV6-5	14	TRBJ1-1	NA	CASSYDYSGSEAFF	TGTGCCAGCAGTTACGACTATTCTGGGAGTGAAGCTTTCTTT
TRBD1	TRBV2	15	TRBJ1-2	NA	CASSANRGGNYGYTF	TGTGCCAGCAGTGCTAACAGGGGGGGTAACTATGGCTACACCTTC
TRBD2	TRBV2	16	TRBJ2-7	NA	CASRDLGLAGNYEQYF	TGTGCCAGCAGGGACTTGGGACTAGCGGGAAACTACGAGCAGTACTTC
NA	TRBV19	13	TRBJ2-7	NA	CASSIRQSYEQYF	TGTGCCAGTAGTATAAGACAGAGCTACGAGCAGTACTTC
TRBD1	TRBV14	13	TRBJ1-2	few	CASSPQDRAGYTF	TGTGCCAGCAGCCCTCAGGACAGGGCTGGCTACACCTTC
TRBD1	TRBV6-5	15	TRBJ1-3	NA	CASSYEGASGNTIYF	TGTGCCAGCAGTTACGAGGGGGCATCTGGAAACACCATATATTTT
NA	TRBV6-4	17	TRBJ2-3	NA	CASSVVQLDYETDTQYF	TGTGCCAGCAGTGTGGTACAACTAGACTACGAAACAGATACGCAGTATTTT
NA	TRBV16	13	TRBJ2-7	NA	CASSESTGYEQYF	TGTGCCAGCAGCGAGTCTACAGGGTACGAGCAGTACTTC
TRBD2	TRBV19	13	TRBJ2-7	NA	CASSLAGPYEQYF	TGTGCCAGTAGTCTAGCGGGTCCCTACGAGCAGTACTTC
TRBD1	TRBV4-2	16	TRBJ1-2	once	CASSQAPDRMSYGYTF	TGTGCCAGCAGCCAAGCCCCGGACAGGATGTCCTATGGCTACACCTTC
NA	TRBV19	16	TRBJ2-7	few	CASSNKFGLPSYEQYF	TGTGCCAGTAGTAATAAGTTTGGACTTCCCTCCTACGAGCAGTACTTC
NA	TRBV6-6	12	TRBJ1-2	NA	CASTQGPDGYTF	TGTGCCAGCACCCAGGGTCCCGATGGCTACACCTTC
NA	TRBV27	13	TRBJ2-7	NA	CASSSGETYEQYF	TGTGCCAGCAGTTCAGGGGAGACCTACGAGCAGTACTTC
NA	TRBV9	13	TRBJ2-7	once	CASSVGISYEQYF	TGTGCCAGCAGCGTCGGTATCTCCTACGAGCAGTACTTC
TRBD2	TRBV19	16	TRBJ2-3	NA	CASGGLADPIENTQYF	TGTGCCAGTGGGGGACTAGCGGATCCTATCGAAAATACGCAGTATTTT
NA	TRBV29-1	12	TRBJ1-2	once	CSVDTGFYGYTF	TGCAGCGTAGATACAGGGTTCTATGGCTACACCTTC
TRBD1	TRBV4-1	15	TRBJ1-1	NA	CASSQGQGLGTEAFF	TGCGCCAGCAGCCAGGGACAGGGTTTGGGGACTGAAGCTTTCTTT
TRBD2	TRBV15	14	TRBJ2-7	NA	CATSGGTSGYEQYF	TGTGCCACCAGCGGTGGGACTAGCGGCTACGAGCAGTACTTC
NA	TRBV11-2	11	TRBJ1-1	NA	CASSLEGKSFF	TGTGCCAGCAGCTTAGAGGGCAAATCCTTCTTT
TRBD1	TRBV28	13	TRBJ1-4	NA	CASSLDTGGALFF	TGTGCCAGCAGTTTGGACACAGGGGGGGCACTGTTTTTT
NA	TRBV30	13	TRBJ1-5	NA	CAWNSGANQPQHF	TGTGCCTGGAATTCAGGGGCAAATCAGCCCCAGCATTTT
NA	TRBV28	14	TRBJ1-5	NA	CASSWQGFNQPQHF	TGTGCCAGCAGTTGGCAGGGTTTCAATCAGCCCCAGCATTTT
TRBD1	TRBV4-1	15	TRBJ1-5	NA	CASSQETGEGQPQHF	TGCGCCAGCAGCCAGGAGACAGGGGAAGGTCAGCCCCAGCATTTT
NA	TRBV6-1	15	TRBJ2-2	NA	CASSEGPANTGELFF	TGTGCCAGCAGTGAAGGGCCTGCGAACACCGGGGAGCTGTTTTTT
TRBD1	TRBV28	15	TRBJ2-3	NA	CASSNGQGPTDTQYF	TGTGCCAGCAGTAACGGACAGGGCCCCACAGATACGCAGTATTTT
NA	TRBV7-9	15	TRBJ1-5	few	CASSLGTVSNQPQHF	TGTGCCAGCAGCTTAGGGACAGTGAGCAATCAGCCCCAGCATTTT
NA	TRBV6-6	14	TRBJ1-2	NA	CASSWVGLLYGYTF	TGTGCCAGCAGTTGGGTGGGGCTCCTCTATGGCTACACCTTC
TRBD1	TRBV28	13	TRBJ2-1	NA	CASSAGQGVEQFF	TGTGCCAGCAGTGCGGGACAGGGGGTTGAGCAGTTCTTC
TRBD2	TRBV29-1	16	TRBJ2-1	once	CSVVDLAGSSYNEQFF	TGCAGCGTTGTGGACCTAGCGGGGAGCTCCTACAATGAGCAGTTCTTC
NA	TRBV27	13	TRBJ1-5	once	CASSQGSNQPQHF	TGTGCCAGCTCTCAGGGGAGCAATCAGCCCCAGCATTTT
NA	TRBV12-5	13	TRBJ2-7	NA	CASGLDLTYEQYF	TGTGCTAGTGGTTTGGACTTGACCTACGAGCAGTACTTC
TRBD2	TRBV29-1	14	TRBJ2-1	NA	CSVEEGGSYNEQFF	TGCAGCGTTGAAGAGGGCGGGAGTTACAATGAGCAGTTCTTC
TRBD2	TRBV7-9	19	TRBJ2-3	NA	CASSPGLAGGPLGTDTQYF	TGTGCCAGCAGCCCAGGACTAGCGGGAGGGCCTTTAGGCACAGATACGCAGTATTTT
NA	TRBV5-3	13	TRBJ2-1	NA	CARSLSIRIEQFF	TGTGCCAGAAGCTTGAGCATTCGAATTGAGCAGTTCTTC
NA	TRBV27	14	TRBJ2-3	NA	CASRPRLLADTQYF	TGTGCCAGCAGACCGCGCCTGTTAGCAGATACGCAGTATTTT
NA	TRBV6-5	13	TRBJ1-3	few	CASSYSRGNTIYF	TGTGCCAGCAGTTACTCGAGGGGAAACACCATATATTTT